Reported below is one T cell receptor beta chain. Its specificity is unknown. Here immunoSEQ multiplex PCR was the method, and the copy in TCRdb shows in-frame clones only, minus some. In the table there are over 150,000 clones, over 75% of which are singletons. This entry belongs to a study of T cell responses to AZD1222 COVID-19 vaccine. Points from the study as a whole: CD4 TCRs linked to vaccination spanned spike, dominating at 160-218 and 743-854. Once two AZD1222 doses were given, Spike-specific TCR breadth and depth went up.

The receptor's source is an adult in good health. The sequencing here drew on peripheral blood, taken on day 0 of AZD1222 vaccination.

Here the CDR3 DNA reads TGTGCCAGCAGTGAGGGACTAGCCTTCGGTGAGCAGTTCTTC. Encoded protein: CASSEGLAFGEQFF. This chain uses TRBV6-1 with TRBJ2-1; 9 bases map to TRBD2. V trimming: 3 bases; J trimming: 9 bases; junction bases outside the gene matches: 6. This CDR3 comprises 14 residues. Germline assignment: CDR1 MNHNS and CDR2 SASEGT.